This TCR beta chain stems from a study of T-cell reconstitution after alpha-beta-depleted transplantation in children. This clonotype was recorded many times. Its specificity is not known. Regarding the study as a whole: One year post-transplant, T-cell counts and diversity were largely derived from T cells produced anew.

Researchers prepared the TCRbeta library using unique molecular identifiers, the study reports. TCRdb ran MiXCR on the PCR reads and lists one entry per CDR3 protein. The data show 500,000 to 650,000 distinct CDR3 sequences, 10% to 15% seen once. The CDR3 is 15 residues long. The J segment lost 7 bases and the V segment lost 5 bases, leaving 9 bases of the junction unmatched. The receptor was derived from a male patient younger than 18 who had a stem cell transplant for acute myeloid leukemia, so the T cells may come from the graft donor. Sequenced material: PBMCs, mostly from graft donor cells, taken 360 days after TCRalphabeta/CD19-depleted stem cell transplant. J is TRBJ2-1 and V is TRBV12-3 or TRBV12-4; 9 bases are shared with TRBD1. For the CDR3, the DNA is TGTGCCAGCAGTCCTCGGACAGGGGTGGCGAATGAGCAGTTCTTC. This sequence encodes CASSPRTGVANEQFF.